This TCR beta chain was recorded in a study of T cell responses to AZD1222 COVID-19 vaccine. Generated by immunoSEQ multiplex PCR, the TCRdb table keeps only in-frame clones and is missing some. The sample lists tens of thousands of clones, 90% occurring once. The CDR3 has 13 residues. CDR1 and CDR2 (germline): MNHEY, SMNVEV (reference sequence). V lost 7 bases and J 5 bases, leaving 14 bases between the germline ends. It was second doses at about 4 or about 12 weeks that were pooled. V and J are TRBV27 and TRBJ1-2, with unresolved D. This TCR came from an adult who received the AZD1222 COVID-19 vaccine. Specimen: peripheral blood, collected 28 days after the second AZD1222 dose. The CDR3 DNA is TGTGCCAGCAAAGGAGGGCGAAGGTATGGCTACACCTTC. Translated, it gives CASKGGRRYGYTF.